This note documents a single T cell receptor (beta chain) sequence. The antigen remains unidentified. There are 14 residues in the CDR3. Trimming stripped 1 base from V and 9 bases from J, with 13 bases between. The germline V gene has CDR1 LNHDA and CDR2 SQIVND (reference sequence). Method: immunoSEQ multiplex PCR; TCRdb's copy keeps in-frame clones and lacks some. The sample consists of around 30,000 clones, 80% to 95% of them appearing once. Blood was sampled at baseline, cycle 4 day 1, and cycle 7 day 1. This sample is part of a study of OX40 agonist ivuxolimab in advanced cancers. Study-wide results and caveats: CD4+ and CD8+ T cells in blood underwent clonal expansion by week 6 at 0.1 to 3.0 mg/kg. More expanded clones were seen, on average, in CD8+ T cells than in CD4+.

The sample consisted of CD4+ or CD8+ T cells sorted from blood, taken in a trial of the OX40 agonist ivuxolimab. The receptor comes from an adult with an advanced solid tumor such as melanoma, head and neck, liver or kidney cancer. The chain carries TRBV19 and TRBJ2-1; D uncertain. The CDR3: CASSIVTDITEQFF. The CDR3 bases are TGTGCCAGTAGTATAGTCACGGATATTACTGAGCAGTTCTTC.